This T cell receptor (beta chain) was recovered during a study of CD8 T cells in ankylosing spondylitis. Study results and limitations: Disease-linked clones had a CD8+ phenotype and relatively low frequency in peripheral blood. Reported data indicate significant enrichment of disease-linked clones within matched ankylosing spondylitis synovial fluid. Prior literature has documented some motif variants in synovial fluid and blood from reactive arthritis. Blood of patients with ankylosing spondylitis appeared to be characterized by a TCR beta motif of several highly homologous variants.

With molecular barcodes, quantitative 5'-RACE was used to make the TCR beta libraries. TCRdb passed the 5' RACE reads through MiXCR, listing each CDR3 protein once. The sample has 700,000 or so distinct CDR3 sequences, around 19% seen once. A word on this clonotype: Its specificity is not known.

Sequencing was carried out using blood, either unsorted or a sorted T cell fraction (not recorded which). The clonotype originates from a male donor with ankylosing spondylitis.

The CDR3 region is CASSPEMTFITDTQYF. The CDR3 nucleotides read TGTGCCAGCAGTCCCGAAATGACCTTTATCACAGATACGCAGTATTTT. This chain connects TRBV4-2 to TRBJ2-3; D is ambiguous. The CDR3 loop spans 16 amino acids. Germline V lookup: CDR1 LGHNA, CDR2 YNFKEQ. Trimming pared 6 bases from V and 2 bases from J, leaving 18 bases between.